The 11 T cell receptor beta chains given below trace back to one sample, sequenced in a study of T cell clonality in common variable immunodeficiency. This table comes from immunoSEQ multiplex PCR, and its TCRdb copy is limited to in-frame clones, with some not included. This sample has some 60,000 clones, each found more than once. Sample: peripheral blood mononuclear cells. These receptor sequences come from a person aged 18-69 years in good health.

Ten or more counts support this clone. The read gets to within 3 residues of the CDR3 end, and the germline J gene fills in the rest. The chain is built from TRBV5-1 and TRBJ2-1; 7 bases line up with TRBD2. The CDR3 is 15 amino acids. The junction had 3 bases not matched to a gene; V was cut back by 3 bases and J by 0 bases. CDR1 SGHRS and CDR2 YFSETQ come from the germline V gene. The part of the CDR3 DNA that was read is TGCGCCAGCAGCTCCAGCGGGGACTCCTACAATGAG. Its translation is CASSSSGDSYNE. The full CDR3 protein reads CASSSSGDSYNEQFF.

There are many counts of this clone. The CDR3 end is not reached by the read, which stops 3 residues before it; the germline J gene fills it in. The chain uses TRBV7-2 and TRBJ1-1, with 9 bases identical to TRBD1. The junction had 1 base not matched to a gene; V was cut back by 4 bases and J by 1 base. The germline CDR1 and CDR2 sequences are SGHTA and FQGNSA. The CDR3 runs 14 residues. CDR3 DNA, as far as it was read: TGTGCCAGCAGCTACAGGGGGCAGAACACTGAA. Its protein is CASSYRGQNTE. The whole CDR3 sequence is CASSYRGQNTEAFF.

Many counts were recorded for this clone. The read terminates 3 residues before the CDR3 end, so the remaining end is supplied by the germline J gene. V and J are TRBV7-8 and TRBJ2-2; D is possibly TRBD2 (7 bases). Germline V gene sequence: CDR1 SGHVS, CDR2 FQNEAQ. The V and J ends lost 6 bases and 7 bases respectively, with 12 bases between them. The CDR3 contains 13 residues. CDR3 DNA, as far as it was read: TGTGCCAGCAGACTAGGGGGGGTCGGGGAG. Its protein is CASRLGGVGE. The entire CDR3 sequence reads CASRLGGVGELFF.

This clone occurred many times. The sequenced fragment ends 3 residues before the CDR3 boundary, so the rest is inferred from the germline J gene. The gene calls are TRBV12-3 or TRBV12-4 and TRBJ2-7; TRBD2 is a possible D gene (7 bases). The CDR3 contains 16 residues. Trimming left V 7 bases short and J 3 bases short, with 22 bases between. Incomplete CDR3 DNA: TGTGCCAGCAATTTCGCGGGGGCTGTGACAAACTACGAG. It translates to CASNFAGAVTNYE. The whole CDR3 is CASNFAGAVTNYEQYF.

This clone was seen many times. CDR3: CAWNSQQGINEKLFF. The covered CDR3 bases are TGTGCCTGGAATTCCCAACAGGGTATTAATGAAAAA. V gene TRBV30 combines with J gene TRBJ1-4; D may be TRBD1 (6 bases). The read ends 3 residues early relative to the CDR3; the germline J gene fills the gap. CDR1 and CDR2 from the germline V gene are GTSNPN and SVGIG (reference sequence). The CDR3 length is 15 residues. V lost 4 bases and J lost 4, with 16 bases in between.

This clone was counted many times. Read sequence stops 3 residues before the CDR3 end, and the germline J gene provides the missing end. This sample also contains other DNA sequences that code for the same CDR3. This chain uses TRBV5-4 with TRBJ2-3; 8 bases are a match to TRBD1. The CDR3 spans 14 residues. Germline-derived CDR1 and CDR2 are SGHNT and YYREEE (reference sequence). V gave up 3 bases and J gave up 3 bases; unmatched junction bases: 3. The CDR3 protein is CASSSGQGTDTQYF. The sequenced CDR3 bases are TGTGCCAGCAGCTCCGGACAGGGAACAGATACG.

This clone was counted ten times or more. The observed sequence ends 3 residues before the CDR3 terminus, with the missing tail filled in from the germline J gene. This chain uses TRBV20-1 with TRBJ2-1; no reliable D call. Trimming cost V 6 bases and J 4 bases, with 13 bases left between them. CDR3 length: 13 amino acids. CDR1 DFQATT and CDR2 SNEGSKA come from the germline V gene (reference sequence). The CDR3 DNA, read in part, is TGCAGTGCCCCCTGGGCTAATTACAATGAG. Protein sequence: CSAPWANYNE. The full CDR3 reads CSAPWANYNEQFF.

The sample holds many counts of this clone. The read is 3 residues too short to cover the CDR3 end, so that end is filled in from the germline J gene. The chain has TRBV29-1 and TRBJ1-1; 9 bases agree with TRBD1. Unmatched junction bases numbered 5, after V lost 0 bases and J lost 0 bases. This CDR3 contains 16 residues. Germline values: CDR1 SQVTM, CDR2 ANQGSEA. The covered CDR3 bases are TGCAGCGTTGAAGATCCGGACAGGGGTATGAACACTGAA. It translates to CSVEDPDRGMNTE. From start to end, the CDR3 is CSVEDPDRGMNTEAFF. Based on the CDR3 plus reference TRBV29-1 and TRBJ1-1, the full variable domain is SAVISQKPSRDICQRGTSLTIQCQVDSQVTMMFWYRQQPGQSLTLIATANQGSEATYESGFVIDKFPISRPNLTFSTLTVSNMSPEDSSIYLCSVEDPDRGMNTEAFFGQGTRLTVV.

This clone was counted many times. The read falls 3 residues short of the CDR3 end, and the missing part is taken from the germline J gene. This rearrangement joins TRBV28 to TRBJ2-3; D is uncertain. Germline assignment: CDR1 MDHEN and CDR2 SYDVKM. The CDR3 is 15 amino acids. The CDR3 sequence: CASKDSSSTVGTQYF. Incomplete CDR3 DNA: TGTGCCAGCAAAGATAGCAGCTCCACGGTAGGCACG.

A few counts support this clone. The CDR3 protein is CASSGPQGSPYNEQFF. CDR3 bases read: TGCGCCAGCAGTGGACCTCAGGGATCCCCCTACAATGAG. This sequence joins TRBV10-1 and TRBJ2-1, with D tentatively TRBD1 (5 bases). From the germline J gene comes the end of the CDR3, since the read stops 3 residues before it. The CDR3 spans 16 residues. V was cut by 4 bases and J by 2 bases, with 15 bases left in between. CDR1 is WNHNN, CDR2 SYGVQD, per germline (reference sequence).

This clone was observed at least ten times. The CDR3 extends 3 residues past the end of the read, so its final part is completed from the germline J gene. The J gene is TRBJ2-5, the V gene TRBV30, with no clear D. This CDR3 contains 13 residues. Germline V gene sequence: CDR1 GTSNPN, CDR2 SVGIG (reference sequence). V lost 0 bases and J 1 base, leaving 6 bases between the germline ends. The CDR3 region is CAWSVALQETQYF. CDR3 DNA, as far as it was read: TGTGCCTGGAGTGTAGCCCTCCAAGAGACC.